What follows are 16 T cell receptor beta chains derived from one specimen sequenced in a study of T-cell reconstitution after alpha-beta-depleted transplantation in children. The TCRbeta library incorporated unique molecular identifiers. TCRdb re-derived calls from the PCR reads in MiXCR, one entry per CDR3 protein. The sample contains 200,000 or so distinct CDR3 sequences, just under 6.5% of which appear only once. Sequencing was performed on PBMCs, taken before TCRalphabeta/CD19-depleted stem cell transplant. These receptors originate from a girl less than two years old with combined immunodeficiency, due to receive a stem cell transplant.

This chain connects TRBV28 to TRBJ2-3, with D possibly matching TRBD1 (5 bases). The V gene lost 5 bases and the J gene lost 0 bases, with 15 bases spanning the gap. The CDR3 loop spans 16 amino acids. CDR1 and CDR2 (germline): MDHEN, SYDVKM. The CDR3 region has the DNA TGTGCCAGCAGTGCGCCCAGGGTGACTAGCACAGATACGCAGTATTTT. Translation: CASSAPRVTSTDTQYF.

The chain uses TRBV11-2 and TRBJ2-7; weak D call: TRBD2 (5 bases). Trimming shortened V by 5 bases and J by 2 bases, and 13 bases separated the two germline ends. Germline V gene sequence: CDR1 SGHAT, CDR2 FQNNGV. The CDR3 is 14 residues long. As DNA, the CDR3 is TGTGCCAGCAGCCTAGCAGTGGTTCCCTACGAGCAGTACTTC. Residues: CASSLAVVPYEQYF.

The chain recombines TRBV6-5 with TRBJ2-5; 7 bases map to TRBD2. From germline, CDR1 is MNHEY and CDR2 SVGAGI. V was clipped by 5 bases and J by 5 bases; unmatched bases: 8. The CDR3 is 14 residues long. The CDR3 bases are TGTGCCAGCAGTCACCCACCGGGAGGCGAGACCCAGTACTTC. Translation: CASSHPPGGETQYF.

This clonotype was observed at least ten times. The chain employs TRBV7-8 and TRBJ2-3; the match to TRBD2 covers 13 bases. The V and J ends lost 4 bases and 0 bases, in that order; junction bases with no gene match: 7. Per germline, CDR1 SGHVS and CDR2 FQNEAQ. CDR3 length: 18 residues. The CDR3 spells CASSSGLAGAPSTDTQYF. The CDR3 nucleotides are TGTGCCAGCAGCTCCGGACTAGCGGGGGCACCTAGCACAGATACGCAGTATTTT.

The gene calls are TRBV7-9 and TRBJ2-5, with 11 bases identical to TRBD2. The CDR3 consists of 15 residues. After removal of 5 bases from V and 0 bases from J, the junction contained 2 bases not matched to a gene. From germline, CDR1 is SEHNR and CDR2 FQNEAQ (reference sequence). In DNA, the CDR3 is TGTGCCAGCAGCAAGGGACTAGCGGACCAAGAGACCCAGTACTTC. Translation: CASSKGLADQETQYF. The full variable domain, in which reference TRBV7-9 and TRBJ2-5 provide the parts outside the CDR3, is DTGVSQNPRHKITKRGQNVTFRCDPISEHNRLYWYRQTLGQGPEFLTYFQNEAQLEKSRLLSDRFSAERPKGSFSTLEIQRTEQGDSAMYLCASSKGLADQETQYFGPGTRLLVL.

In its sample, this clonotype was seen many times. In DNA, the CDR3 is TGTGCCAGCAGCCCCGCCGGGACTACCTACGAGCAGTACTTC. Its translation is CASSPAGTTYEQYF. The rearrangement links TRBV12-3 or TRBV12-4 to TRBJ2-7; TRBD2 matches at 7 bases. The CDR3 length is 14 residues. The J segment lost 2 bases and the V segment lost 6 bases, leaving 7 bases of the junction unmatched.

This clonotype has at least ten counts. The rearrangement uses TRBV4-1 and TRBJ2-6, with D uncertain. This CDR3 comprises 16 residues. Germline V gives CDR1 MGHRA, CDR2 YSYEKL. Trimming cost V 1 base and J 0 bases, with 7 bases left between them. The CDR3, as DNA: TGCGCCAGCAGCCAAGGACCCCTCTCTGGGGCCAACGTCCTGACTTTC. Amino acid sequence: CASSQGPLSGANVLTF.

The rearrangement joins TRBV7-9 to TRBJ2-1, with 10 bases aligning to TRBD2. V lost 6 bases to trimming and J lost 6 bases; unmatched junction nucleotides: 5. The CDR3 contains 14 residues. The germline CDR1 and CDR2 sequences are SEHNR and FQNEAQ (reference sequence). The CDR3 DNA sequence: TGTGCCAGCAGGTCAGCTAGCGGGAGCAATGAGCAGTTCTTC. Translating it yields CASRSASGSNEQFF.

Regarding this clonotype: A clone one base away is much larger, so this may be a read error. The conserved closing phenylalanine or tryptophan is absent in this CDR3, likely reflecting a read error. The DNA is omitted, as the CDR3 cannot be located on it reliably, and the CDR3 follows TCRdb's listing. This chain links TRBV29-1 with TRBJ1-2. Inclusive of both ends, the CDR3 amounts to 8 amino acids. Germline values: CDR1 SQVTM, CDR2 ANQGSEA. The CDR3 spells CSVDISIC.

This clonotype was picked up many times. This sequence joins TRBV4-3 and TRBJ2-5, with D tentatively TRBD2 (6 bases). The CDR3 is made up of 14 amino acids. CDR1 is LGHNA and CDR2 is YSLEER in the germline V gene. With 1 base removed from V and 5 bases from J, the gap between germline ends came to 11 bases. In DNA, the CDR3 is TGCGCCAGCAGCCAAGTCGGGAGTCGGGAGACCCAGTACTTC. Protein product: CASSQVGSRETQYF.

This clonotype was seen repeatedly, ten times or more. V is TRBV28 and J is TRBJ1-1, with D perhaps TRBD1 (6 bases). Germline V lookup: CDR1 MDHEN, CDR2 SYDVKM. Trimming cost V 6 bases and J 6 bases, with 11 bases left between them. The CDR3 runs to 12 residues. Here the CDR3 reads CASSGQWAEAFF. CDR3 DNA sequence: TGTGCCAGCAGCGGACAGTGGGCTGAAGCTTTCTTT.

This clonotype was detected many times. The rearrangement links TRBV20-1 to TRBJ1-1; 10 bases are a match to TRBD1. Trimming took 5 bases from V and 4 from J; bases not matched to a gene: 4. Per the germline V gene, CDR1 is DFQATT and CDR2 is SNEGSKA (reference sequence). This CDR3 comprises 13 residues. The CDR3 region has the DNA TGCAGTGCTTCCTGGACAGGGGGCACTGAAGCTTTCTTT. As protein: CSASWTGGTEAFF.

The chain recombines TRBV7-9 with TRBJ2-3; weak D call: TRBD1 (6 bases). V was pared by 3 bases and J by 5 bases, with 9 bases between. The CDR3 runs to 13 residues. Germline V CDR1 and CDR2: SEHNR, FQNEAQ (reference sequence). CDR3: CASSFTGRDTQYF. DNA of the CDR3: TGTGCCAGCAGCTTCACAGGGAGAGATACGCAGTATTTT.

This clonotype was counted many times. This chain uses TRBV9 with TRBJ1-2, with D possibly TRBD1 on 5 matching bases. Germline values: CDR1 SGDLS, CDR2 YYNGEE. V lost 3 bases and J 1 base, leaving 13 bases between the germline ends. This CDR3 contains 15 residues. The CDR3 DNA reads as TGTGCCAGCAGCGACGACAGAATTCTTAACTATGGCTACACCTTC. Translated: CASSDDRILNYGYTF. The variable domain in full, with the rest retrieved from reference TRBV9 and TRBJ1-2, is DSGVTQTPKHLITATGQRVTLRCSPRSGDLSVYWYQQSLDQGLQFLIQYYNGEERAKGNILERFSAQQFPDLHSELNLSSLELGDSALYFCASSDDRILNYGYTFGSGTRLTVV.

This clonotype was seen repeatedly, ten times or more. The V call is TRBV4-2, the J call TRBJ2-7; 7 bases line up with TRBD2. The CDR3 covers 14 residues. Germline V gives CDR1 LGHNA, CDR2 YNFKEQ. V lost 1 base to trimming and J lost 5 bases; unmatched junction nucleotides: 5. The CDR3 bases are TGTGCCAGCAGCCAAGGGGGGAGGGGTAACGAGCAGTACTTC. It translates to CASSQGGRGNEQYF.

This clonotype was detected ten times or more. The chain uses TRBV2 and TRBJ2-2; 10 bases agree with TRBD1. The CDR3 contains 14 residues. Germline trimming cut 8 bases from V and 6 bases from J; bases unmatched to any gene: 6. Germline CDR1 SNHLY, CDR2 FYNNEI. CDR3 loop: CASGWDRGSGELFF. In nucleotides, the CDR3 is TGTGCCAGCGGGTGGGACAGGGGTTCCGGGGAGCTGTTTTTT.